This entry concerns a single TCR beta chain. Its antigen remains unidentified. CDR1 and CDR2 from the germline V gene are SGHDT and YYEEEE. Trimming removed 0 bases from V and 0 bases from J, with 8 bases in between. The CDR3 spans 15 residues. Method: immunoSEQ multiplex PCR; TCRdb's copy keeps in-frame clones and lacks some. Here the sample spans about a million clones, about 75% being singletons. These data belong to a study of shared clonotypes between healthy human individuals. General study points: Non-shared clonotypes were found to have lower generation probabilities than the clonotypes that were shared by all four of the sorted-subset donors.

The chain links TRBV5-6 to TRBJ2-3; D possibly corresponds to TRBD1 (6 bases). The material sequenced was memory CD4+ T cells sorted from blood. This sample's subset: CD45RA-negative fraction. This sequence originates from a man aged 18-30 years in good health. In DNA, the CDR3 is TGTGCCAGCAGCTTGGGACAGGCGAGCACAGATACGCAGTATTTT. Protein product: CASSLGQASTDTQYF.